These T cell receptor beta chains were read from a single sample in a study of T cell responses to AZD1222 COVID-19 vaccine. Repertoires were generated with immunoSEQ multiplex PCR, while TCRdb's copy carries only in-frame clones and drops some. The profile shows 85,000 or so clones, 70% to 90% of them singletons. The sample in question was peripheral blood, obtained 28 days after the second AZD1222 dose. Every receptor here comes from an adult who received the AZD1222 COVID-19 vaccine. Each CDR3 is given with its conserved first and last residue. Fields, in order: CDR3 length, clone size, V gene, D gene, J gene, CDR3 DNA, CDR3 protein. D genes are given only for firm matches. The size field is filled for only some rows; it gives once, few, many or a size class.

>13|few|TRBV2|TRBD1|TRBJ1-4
TGTGCCAGCAAGAGACAGGGTGATGTTAGACTGTTTTTT
CASKRQGDVRLFF
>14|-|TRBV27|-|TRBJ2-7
TGTGCCAGCAGTTTGCGTAGGGCGGGCCACGAGCAGTACTTC
CASSLRRAGHEQYF
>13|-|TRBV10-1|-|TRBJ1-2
TGCGCCAGCAGTCTTGCGCGGACCAGTGGCTACACCTTC
CASSLARTSGYTF
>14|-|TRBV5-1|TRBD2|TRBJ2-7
TGCGCCAGCAGCTCTGGGACTAGCTCCTACGAGCAGTACTTC
CASSSGTSSYEQYF
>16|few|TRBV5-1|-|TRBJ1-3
TGCGCCAGCAGCTTGACATCGACAGCCTCTGGAAACACCATATATTTT
CASSLTSTASGNTIYF
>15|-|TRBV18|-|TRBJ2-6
TGTGCCAGCTCACCACTCAACTCTGGGGCCAACGTCCTGACTTTC
CASSPLNSGANVLTF
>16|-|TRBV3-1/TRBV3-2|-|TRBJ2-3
TGTGCCAGCAGCCGCCTGGAGGGGCGGAACACAGATACGCAGTATTTT
CASSRLEGRNTDTQYF
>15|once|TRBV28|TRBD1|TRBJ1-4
TGTGCCACCTCCCGGGACAGGGGCGGCAATGAAAAACTGTTTTTT
CATSRDRGGNEKLFF
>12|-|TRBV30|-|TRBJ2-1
TGTGCCTGGAGCCCCGCGTACAATGAGCAGTTCTTC
CAWSPAYNEQFF
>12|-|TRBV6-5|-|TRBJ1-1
TGTGCCAGCAGTTACCCGGCAGCACGAGCTTTCTTT
CASSYPAARAFF
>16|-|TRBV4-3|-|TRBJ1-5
TGCGCCAGCAGCCAGGCCCACACCAATAGCAATCAGCCCCAGCATTTT
CASSQAHTNSNQPQHF
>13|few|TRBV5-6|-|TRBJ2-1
TGTGCCAGCAGCACAGACTACTACAATGAGCAGTTCTTC
CASSTDYYNEQFF
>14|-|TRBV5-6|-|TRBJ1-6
TGTGCCAGCAGCTCTACAGGGCTTAATTCACCCCTCCACTTT
CASSSTGLNSPLHF
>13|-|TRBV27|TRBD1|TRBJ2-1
TGTGCCAGCAGCCTCGGACAGGGGTCGACGCGGTTCTTC
CASSLGQGSTRFF
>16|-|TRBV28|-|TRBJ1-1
TGTGCCAGCGGGCTACCAAGGGGGGGGATGAACACTGAAGCTTTCTTT
CASGLPRGGMNTEAFF
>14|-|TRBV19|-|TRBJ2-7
TGTGCCAGTAGTCCCCCGGGACACCGCTACGAGCAGTACTTC
CASSPPGHRYEQYF
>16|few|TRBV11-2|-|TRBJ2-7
TGTGCCAGCAGCCCTGGGTGGGCGGGGGCGTCGGACGAGCAGTACTTC
CASSPGWAGASDEQYF
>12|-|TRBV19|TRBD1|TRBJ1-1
TGTGCCAGTAGCCAGCGACAGGGGAAAGCTTTCTTT
CASSQRQGKAFF
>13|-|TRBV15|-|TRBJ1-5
TGTGCCACCAGCAGAGAAGTCGATCAGCCCCAGCATTTT
CATSREVDQPQHF
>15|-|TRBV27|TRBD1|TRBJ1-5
TGTGCCAGCAGTAGGGGTTTGGACAGGGGACAGCCCCAGCATTTT
CASSRGLDRGQPQHF
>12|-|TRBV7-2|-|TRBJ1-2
TGTGCCAGCTCTTTACAGGGAAGGGGCTACACCTTC
CASSLQGRGYTF
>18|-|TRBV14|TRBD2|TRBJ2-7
TGTGCCAGCAGCCAAGGGACCCCGGGCGGGAGCGGGAGTTACGAGCAGTACTTC
CASSQGTPGGSGSYEQYF
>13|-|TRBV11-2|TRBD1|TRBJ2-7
TGTGCCAGCAGCCCCTCACAGGGGGGCGAGCAGTACTTC
CASSPSQGGEQYF
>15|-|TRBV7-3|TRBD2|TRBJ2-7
TGTGCCAGCAGCTTAACTTCGGGGACTAGCGTGCAGCAGTACTTC
CASSLTSGTSVQQYF
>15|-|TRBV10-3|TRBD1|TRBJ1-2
TGTGCCATCAGTGAGTCCAGACAGGGGGTCAATGGCTACACCTTC
CAISESRQGVNGYTF
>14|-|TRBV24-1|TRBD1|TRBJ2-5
TGTGCCACCAGTGATGGACAGGACAAAGAGACCCAGTACTTC
CATSDGQDKETQYF
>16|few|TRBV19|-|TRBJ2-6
TGTGCCAGTAGTGTCTCAGGGCATTCCGGGGCCAACGTCCTGACTTTC
CASSVSGHSGANVLTF
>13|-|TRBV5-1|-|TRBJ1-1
TGCGCCAGCAGCTCGGAGATGAACACTGAAGCTTTCTTT
CASSSEMNTEAFF
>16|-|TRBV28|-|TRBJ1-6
TGTGCCAGCAGTGGCGTACAGGGTCAGCCGGATTCACCCCTCCACTTT
CASSGVQGQPDSPLHF
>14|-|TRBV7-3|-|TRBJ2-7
TGTGCCAGCAGCTTAAGAGCTAGCAATAGCGAGCAGTACTTC
CASSLRASNSEQYF
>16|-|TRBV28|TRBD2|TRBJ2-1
TGTGCCAGCAGTTCCTCCTCTAGCGGGAACTACAATGAGCAGTTCTTC
CASSSSSSGNYNEQFF
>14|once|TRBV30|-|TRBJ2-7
TGTGCCTGGATCCCTCGAGGAGATACCTACAAGCAGTACTTC
CAWIPRGDTYKQYF
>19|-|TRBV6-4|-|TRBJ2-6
TGTGCCAGCAGTGACCCGGATAAGGGGGGCGAAACTGGGGCCAACGTCCTGACTTTC
CASSDPDKGGETGANVLTF
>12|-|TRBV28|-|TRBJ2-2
TGTGCCAGCTCCGCCAACGCCGGGGAGCTGTTTTTT
CASSANAGELFF
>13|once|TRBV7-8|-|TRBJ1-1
TGTGCCAGCAGCGCGACAGCGGACACTGAAGCTTTCTTT
CASSATADTEAFF
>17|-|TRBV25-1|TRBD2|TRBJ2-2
TGTGCCAGCAGTCAAACGGCTAGCGGGAGGGCCGGCGGGGAGCTGTTTTTT
CASSQTASGRAGGELFF
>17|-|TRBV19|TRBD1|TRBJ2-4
TGTGCCAGTAGTATAGAAACAGGGGCCGGAGCCAAAAACATTCAGTACTTC
CASSIETGAGAKNIQYF
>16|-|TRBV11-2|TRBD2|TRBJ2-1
TGTGCCAGCAGCACCCCGGGCGGGGGGCCGGGAAATGAGCAGTTCTTC
CASSTPGGGPGNEQFF
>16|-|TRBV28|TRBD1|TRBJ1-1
TGTGCCAGCAGTAGCACAGGGGCGGGGATGAACACTGAAGCTTTCTTT
CASSSTGAGMNTEAFF
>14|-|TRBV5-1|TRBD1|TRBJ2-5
TGCGCCAGCAGCTGGGGACAGGGACAAGAGACCCAGTACTTC
CASSWGQGQETQYF
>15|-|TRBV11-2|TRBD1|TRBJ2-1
TGTGCCAGCAGCTCCCCGACAGGGGGATACAATGAGCAGTTCTTC
CASSSPTGGYNEQFF
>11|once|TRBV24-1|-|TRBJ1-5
TGTGCCACCAGTGTGGACACCAAACTACATTTT
CATSVDTKLHF
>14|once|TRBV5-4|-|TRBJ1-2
TGTGCCAGCAGCTTGGGACAGGTGAACTATGGCTACACCTTC
CASSLGQVNYGYTF
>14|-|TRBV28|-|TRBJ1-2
TGTGCCAGCAGTTTCCCAGGGACGGATTGGGGCTACACCTTC
CASSFPGTDWGYTF